The clone carrying this T cell receptor beta chain was detected a few times. Its antigen is currently unknown. Extraction of total RNA produced a minimum of 5 micrograms from each sample. For the second PCR, which ran for roughly 7 to 11 cycles, a sample-barcoded 5' primer and a J-beta primer mix were used. TCRdb passed the 5' RACE reads through MiXCR, listing each CDR3 protein once. This sample has almost 300,000 distinct CDR3 sequences, with 27% found just once. V was shortened by 1 base and J by 5 bases, with 18 bases between the two germline ends. Looked up from germline, CDR1 is DFQATT and CDR2 is SNEGSKA (reference sequence). The CDR3 covers 15 residues. These data originate in a study of blood T cells in healthy people across ages. Whole-study results and caveats: Since the PBMCs were unsorted, naive and antigen-experienced cells could not be conclusively compared. Expanded clonotype changes were possibly confounded by unknown donor CMV status.

The gene calls are TRBV20-1 and TRBJ2-7, with D possibly TRBD1 on 7 matching bases. Specimen: blood. The TCR was taken from a woman in her seventies in good health. DNA for the CDR3: TGCAGTGCTAGAGCGAGCGGAGGGGGCAGGGACGAGCAGTACTTC. It translates to CSARASGGGRDEQYF.